This TCR beta chain comes out of a study of blood T cell repertoires in COVID-19. Overall study: PBMCs, B-cell-depleted T cells, or T cells provided the cDNA or gDNA that made up the material.

In the authors' methods: How many nucleated cells were present was estimated from reference gene primer amplification. The data were produced by immunoSEQ multiplex PCR, yet TCRdb's version contains in-frame clones alone and is incomplete. V, J and clone size are those of that table, while D and trimming were read from the DNA. Here the sample spans around 200,000 clones, approximately 89% being singletons. CDR3 size: 14 residues. CDR1 SGHNT and CDR2 YYREEE come from the germline V gene (reference sequence). Unmatched junction bases numbered 10, after V lost 3 bases and J lost 9 bases. The sequence was obtained from a woman between 40 and 50 years old with acute COVID-19. Input material: PBMCs or T cells enriched from blood (not recorded which). The chain links TRBV5-4 to TRBJ2-3; TRBD2 aligns across 7 bases. CDR3 sequence reads: CASSSLGTIATQYF. CDR3 DNA sequence: TGTGCCAGCAGCTCCCTCGGGACTATAGCAACGCAGTATTTT.